The table lists the clone carrying this T cell receptor beta chain with many counts. Antigen specificity is unknown. There were TCR beta CDR3 regions amplified from RNA transcripts. First-round RT-PCR targeting the TCR CDR3 was performed with the HTBI primer set. TCRdb re-called the multiplex PCR reads with MiXCR, one entry per CDR3 protein. Of hundreds of thousands of distinct CDR3 sequences in the sample, roughly 15% are singletons; the top ten hold roughly 20%. CDR1 is LGHDT and CDR2 is YNNKEL in the germline V gene (reference sequence). The CDR3 has 12 amino acids. With 1 base removed from V and 8 bases from J, the gap between germline ends came to 8 bases. Clinical symptoms, serum thyroxine, TRAb, thyroid ultrasound and orbital computed tomography established diagnosis. The entry originates in a study of T cells in Graves' hyperthyroidism and ophthalmopathy. Overall study findings and caveats: A model of 13 V-J features distinguished ophthalmopathy from stable hyperthyroidism.

The chain joins TRBV3-1 to TRBJ1-1; D unresolved. The receptor was isolated from a woman aged 55-75 years with Graves' ophthalmopathy. The specimen sequenced was blood. The CDR3 bases are TGTGCCAGCAGCCAAGGGCAGCGAGAAGCTTTCTTT. Translation gives CASSQGQREAFF.